Following are 32 T cell receptor beta chains from one sample sequenced in a study of graft-versus-host responses after intestinal transplantation. Using immunoSEQ multiplex PCR, the repertoire was profiled, and TCRdb retains in-frame clones only, with some absent. The top ten clones hold about a sixth of a sample with around 84,000 clones, under 85% of them seen once. What these receptors recognize is not known. The material sequenced was unstimulated CD8+ T cells sorted from spleen or lymph node cells, taken before intestinal transplant. The receptors here all came from a human donor who received an intestinal transplant.

Notes on this clone: The sample contains more than one DNA sequence encoding this CDR3. The chain joins TRBV9 to TRBJ2-2; 12 bases agree with TRBD2. The CDR3 contains 15 residues. The V and J ends lost 3 bases and 3 bases, in that order; junction bases with no gene match: 0. Germline-derived CDR1 and CDR2 are SGDLS and YYNGEE. The CDR3 region is CASSGLAGDTGELFF. CDR3 DNA: TGTGCCAGCAGCGGACTAGCGGGGGACACCGGGGAGCTGTTTTTT.

This chain links TRBV6-5 with TRBJ2-5, with 10 bases fitting TRBD2. This CDR3 has 15 residues. V dropped 8 bases and J dropped 4; count of bases not matched to a gene: 10. Germline V gene lookup returns CDR1 MNHEY and CDR2 SVGAGI. The CDR3 loop reads CASSLRAGGPETQYF. The CDR3 nucleotides are TGTGCCAGCTCCCTGCGAGCGGGGGGGCCAGAGACCCAGTACTTC.

In this sample, this clone turned up a few times. This rearrangement joins TRBV5-3 to TRBJ2-5, with 12 bases identical to TRBD1. TRBV5-3 is flagged as an ORF with uncertain function. V dropped 4 bases and J dropped 3; count of bases not matched to a gene: 22. The CDR3 spans 21 residues. Here the CDR3 reads CARSPKGTGGAWPPGKETQYF. The CDR3 DNA is TGTGCCAGAAGCCCGAAAGGGACAGGGGGCGCGTGGCCGCCGGGGAAAGAGACCCAGTACTTC.

The CDR3 here is CASSSPGHFYEQYF. CDR3 nucleotides: TGTGCCAGCAGTTCCCCGGGACATTTCTACGAGCAGTACTTC. The V gene is TRBV28, the J gene TRBJ2-7; TRBD1 might be the D (6 bases). The germline V gene encodes CDR1 MDHEN and CDR2 SYDVKM. V was shortened by 4 bases and J by 3 bases, with 13 bases between the two germline ends. This CDR3 is 14 amino acids long. Complete variable domain (other parts from reference TRBV28 and TRBJ2-7): DVKVTQSSRYLVKRTGEKVFLECVQDMDHENMFWYRQDPGLGLRLIYFSYDVKMKEKGDIPEGYSVSREKKERFSLILESASTNQTSMYLCASSSPGHFYEQYFGPGTRLTVT.

The V gene is TRBV6-5, the J gene TRBJ2-7; 11 bases are shared with TRBD1. V lost 5 bases to trimming and J lost 3 bases; unmatched junction nucleotides: 6. Looked up from germline, CDR1 is MNHEY and CDR2 is SVGAGI. This CDR3 has 15 residues. This chain's CDR3 is CASSVSGTGGYEQYF. Written as DNA, the CDR3 is TGTGCCAGCAGTGTGTCCGGGACAGGGGGCTACGAGCAGTACTTC.

The chain has TRBV6-5 and TRBJ1-3; 9 bases match TRBD1. V lost 5 bases and J lost 3; bases outside the gene matches: 2. The CDR3 totals 14 residues. The germline CDR1 and CDR2 sequences are MNHEY and SVGAGI. CDR3: CASSEGQGGNTIYF. CDR3 coding DNA: TGTGCCAGCAGTGAGGGACAGGGTGGAAACACCATATATTTT.

This chain joins TRBV5-1 and TRBJ2-2; TRBD2 agrees at 13 bases. Germline V gene lookup returns CDR1 SGHRS and CDR2 YFSETQ. V was clipped by 6 bases and J by 5 bases; unmatched bases: 7. The CDR3 is 16 amino acids. The CDR3 protein is CASKHPGLAGTGELFF. The CDR3 region has the DNA TGCGCCAGCAAGCACCCGGGACTAGCGGGGACCGGGGAGCTGTTTTTT.

V usage is TRBV28 and J usage is TRBJ2-3; 8 bases are a match to TRBD2. After removal of 10 bases from V and 4 bases from J, the junction contained 7 bases not matched to a gene. This CDR3 is 13 amino acids long. In germline, CDR1 is MDHEN, CDR2 SYDVKM. Written as DNA, the CDR3 is TGTGCCATCCAAGCGGGAGAGGCAGATACGCAGTATTTT. Translating it yields CAIQAGEADTQYF.

This clone was seen once. Other DNA sequences of this sample code for an identical CDR3. The chain has TRBV5-1 and TRBJ2-2; the match to TRBD1 covers 9 bases. Germline V gives CDR1 SGHRS, CDR2 YFSETQ. The CDR3 length is 18 residues. Trimming at V came to 4 bases and at J to 1 base, leaving 11 bases not matched to a gene. The CDR3 sequence is CASSLGQGGRVNTGELFF. The CDR3 region has the DNA TGCGCCAGCAGCCTGGGACAGGGCGGGCGGGTGAACACCGGGGAGCTGTTTTTT.

This clone occurred once. The genes are TRBV21-1 and TRBJ2-5; the table's D call TRBD1 went unverified against the DNA. TRBV21-1 is described as a pseudogene. The CDR3 is made up of 17 amino acids. Here the CDR3 reads CASSKALLVRIRETQYF. The DNA of the CDR3 is TGTGCCAGCAGCAAAGCGCTTTTAGTCAGGATTCGGGAGACCCAGTACTTC.

This chain's CDR3 is CASSLTRGAINQPQHF. The CDR3 DNA follows: TGTGCCAGCAGCTTAACCAGGGGGGCTATCAATCAGCCCCAGCATTTT. This chain links TRBV13 with TRBJ1-5; 7 bases are shared with TRBD1. J gave up 3 bases and V 2 bases, and 7 bases lay outside the gene matches. CDR3 length equals 16 residues. Germline V gives CDR1 PRHDT, CDR2 FYEKMQ (reference sequence). The complete variable domain, with remaining parts taken from reference TRBV13 and TRBJ1-5, reads AAGVIQSPRHLIKEKRETATLKCYPIPRHDTVYWYQQGPGQDPQFLISFYEKMQSDKGSIPDRFSAQQFSDYHSELNMSSLELGDSALYFCASSLTRGAINQPQHFGDGTRLSIL.

This clone was observed a single time. The gene calls are TRBV27 and TRBJ2-1; D is uncertain. The CDR3 has 15 residues. Germline assignment: CDR1 MNHEY and CDR2 SMNVEV (reference sequence). Trimming pared 6 bases from V and 7 bases from J, leaving 19 bases between. The CDR3 here is CASRKGFSYYNEQFF. The CDR3 region has the DNA TGTGCCAGCAGGAAGGGTTTTTCATATTATAATGAGCAGTTCTTC.

This rearrangement joins TRBV6-5 to TRBJ1-6; no definite D call. Trimming removed 6 bases from V and 2 bases from J, with 11 bases in between. The CDR3 extends over 15 amino acids. Germline V gene sequence: CDR1 MNHEY, CDR2 SVGAGI. CDR3 DNA: TGTGCCAGCAGCCCAAAGGACCCCTATAATTCACCCCTCCACTTT. It is translated as CASSPKDPYNSPLHF.

The chain joins TRBV4-1 to TRBJ1-5; 8 nucleotides line up with TRBD1. Losses at the gene ends were 5 bases for V and 7 bases for J; bases not matched to a gene: 4. The V gene's germline CDR1 is MGHRA and CDR2 YSYEKL. The CDR3 is 13 residues long. CDR3 residues: CASSGQGGQPQHF. The CDR3 DNA reads TGCGCCAGCAGCGGACAGGGTGGCCAGCCCCAGCATTTT.

Points on this clone: Relative to the germline gene, one junction end is altered; a read error may explain this. In the same sample, other DNA sequences code for this CDR3. The gene calls are TRBV6-5 and TRBJ2-5; D is unresolved. There are 14 residues in the CDR3. The germline V gene has CDR1 MNHEY and CDR2 SVGAGI. The CDR3 DNA is TGTGCCAGCAGCCCCCTAGGATACCAAGAGACTCAGTACTTC. Translated, it gives CASSPLGYQETQYF.

The chain joins TRBV27 to TRBJ2-1; D is undetermined. V was shortened by 4 bases and J by 0 bases, with 10 bases between the two germline ends. This CDR3 has 15 residues. Germline V lookup: CDR1 MNHEY, CDR2 SMNVEV (reference sequence). CDR3 bases: TGTGCCAGCAGTTCCGACCCTAGCTCCTACAATGAGCAGTTCTTC. Translating it yields CASSSDPSSYNEQFF.

V is TRBV27 and J is TRBJ2-7; a possible D gene is TRBD1 (6 bases). Trimming stripped 6 bases from V and 7 bases from J, with 19 bases between. Germline CDR1 MNHEY, CDR2 SMNVEV (reference sequence). CDR3 length equals 14 residues. CDR3 region: CASSYTPGAGEQYF. CDR3 nucleotide sequence: TGTGCCAGCAGCTATACCCCAGGGGCAGGGGAGCAGTACTTC.

The DNA for the CDR3 is TGTGCCAGCAGCGTAGGAGGGACTCTTGTCACAGATACGCAGTATTTT. This gives the protein CASSVGGTLVTDTQYF. The genes are TRBV9 and TRBJ2-3; D might be TRBD2 (6 bases). Germline V CDR1 and CDR2: SGDLS, YYNGEE. The CDR3 loop spans 16 amino acids. Trimming took off 0 bases at V and 2 bases at J, with 13 bases between the two ends.

The chain combines TRBV6-1 with TRBJ1-5, with D possibly being TRBD1 (6 bases). This CDR3 spans 14 amino acids. Germline lookup yields CDR1 MNHNS and CDR2 SASEGT. The V gene lost 1 base and the J gene lost 7 bases, with 11 bases spanning the gap. For the CDR3, the DNA is TGTGCCAGCAGTGAAGAAACAGGGATACAGCCCCAGCATTTT. Encoded protein: CASSEETGIQPQHF.

This chain connects TRBV28 to TRBJ2-3; the match to TRBD1 covers 8 bases. The trim removed 4 bases at V and 5 bases at J, leaving 8 bases unmatched. The CDR3 is 15 residues long. CDR1 is MDHEN and CDR2 is SYDVKM in the germline V gene. CDR3 residues: CASSSTSGGGDTQYF. Here the CDR3 DNA reads TGTGCCAGCAGTTCGACATCAGGGGGCGGAGATACGCAGTATTTT. The complete variable domain, with remaining parts taken from reference TRBV28 and TRBJ2-3, reads DVKVTQSSRYLVKRTGEKVFLECVQDMDHENMFWYRQDPGLGLRLIYFSYDVKMKEKGDIPEGYSVSREKKERFSLILESASTNQTSMYLCASSSTSGGGDTQYFGPGTRLTVL.

V and J are TRBV28 and TRBJ2-7, with D uncertain. The CDR3 totals 15 residues. Germline lookup yields CDR1 MDHEN and CDR2 SYDVKM. V gave up 3 bases and J gave up 3 bases, with 15 bases separating them. The CDR3 DNA sequence: TGTGCCAGCAGTTTTCGCCCGACCGCAAGCTACGAGCAGTACTTC. Residues: CASSFRPTASYEQYF. Variable domain in full (rest from reference TRBV28 and TRBJ2-7): DVKVTQSSRYLVKRTGEKVFLECVQDMDHENMFWYRQDPGLGLRLIYFSYDVKMKEKGDIPEGYSVSREKKERFSLILESASTNQTSMYLCASSFRPTASYEQYFGPGTRLTVT.

This sequence joins TRBV13 and TRBJ2-3; perhaps D is TRBD1 or TRBD2 (5 bases each). The germline gives CDR1 PRHDT, CDR2 FYEKMQ (reference sequence). V dropped 1 base and J dropped 3 bases, with 20 bases sitting between them. The CDR3 has 18 amino acids. The CDR3: CASSLARGRIVYTDTQYF. The CDR3 nucleotides read TGTGCCAGCAGCTTAGCCCGGGGACGGATCGTTTATACAGATACGCAGTATTTT.

The rearrangement uses TRBV7-9 and TRBJ2-7, with 7 bases fitting TRBD1. J gave up 4 bases and V 11 bases, and 8 bases lay outside the gene matches. The CDR3 runs 12 residues. The V gene's germline CDR1 is SEHNR and CDR2 FQNEAQ (reference sequence). DNA of the CDR3: TGTGCCTCTGGACAGGATCTATACGAGCAGTACTTC. It is translated as CASGQDLYEQYF.

The J gene is TRBJ1-2, the V gene TRBV2, with D uncertain. V was cut by 3 bases and J by 2 bases, with 16 bases left in between. Germline values: CDR1 SNHLY, CDR2 FYNNEI. This CDR3 is built from 16 residues. The CDR3 DNA reads TGTGCCAGCAGTGAGGGGTGGCAGGCGGTGAACTATGGCTACACCTTC. Its protein product is CASSEGWQAVNYGYTF.

This clone was seen a single time. The V gene is TRBV16, the J gene TRBJ1-1; D not resolved. The germline V and J ends were trimmed by 2 bases and 5 bases, with 21 bases remaining between them. Germline assignment: CDR1 KGHSY and CDR2 FQNENV. The CDR3 loop spans 17 amino acids. The CDR3 loop is CASSQGYRDMMGTEAFF. DNA of the CDR3: TGTGCCAGCAGCCAAGGGTACAGAGACATGATGGGGACTGAAGCTTTCTTT.

In its sample, this clone was seen a few times. The chain recombines TRBV4-1 with TRBJ2-7; the D gene is possibly TRBD2 (5 bases). V lost 1 base to trimming and J lost 0 bases, with 10 bases between them. Germline V CDR1 and CDR2: MGHRA, YSYEKL. The CDR3 runs to 15 residues. The CDR3 is CASSQVAGGSYEQYF. The CDR3 DNA sequence: TGCGCCAGCAGCCAAGTAGCAGGAGGCTCCTACGAGCAGTACTTC.

This rearrangement joins TRBV27 to TRBJ2-7, with D possibly matching TRBD2 (5 bases). Germline-derived CDR1 and CDR2 are MNHEY and SMNVEV (reference sequence). The CDR3 consists of 13 residues. Trimming took 6 bases from V and 0 from J, leaving 9 bases between them. The CDR3 sequence is CASRATSSYEQYF. DNA for the CDR3: TGTGCCAGCAGGGCCACTAGCTCCTACGAGCAGTACTTC.

The genes are TRBV4-1 and TRBJ2-1, with TRBD2 matching 12 bases. This CDR3 comprises 17 residues. The germline gives CDR1 MGHRA, CDR2 YSYEKL. Germline trimming cut 5 bases from V and 5 bases from J; bases unmatched to any gene: 10. In DNA form, the CDR3 reads TGCGCCAGCAGCTCCCGACTAGCGGGGGAAGAAAACAATGAGCAGTTCTTC. This codes for CASSSRLAGEENNEQFF.

Comment on this clone: Different DNA sequences within this sample yield the same CDR3. This rearrangement joins TRBV2 to TRBJ2-7; the D gene could be TRBD1 or TRBD2 (6 bases each). The CDR3 sequence is 17 residues long. The V end was cut by 6 bases, the J end by 0 bases, with 21 bases between. The V gene's germline CDR1 is SNHLY and CDR2 FYNNEI. CDR3 loop: CASSPKGGTILSYEQYF. In DNA form, the CDR3 reads TGTGCCAGCAGCCCGAAGGGGGGAACCATCCTCTCCTACGAGCAGTACTTC.

The chain joins TRBV10-1 to TRBJ2-2; 7 bases match TRBD2. The J segment lost 5 bases and the V segment lost 1 base, leaving 1 base of the junction unmatched. Germline CDR1 reads WNHNN; CDR2 reads SYGVQD (reference sequence). This CDR3 spans 14 amino acids. CDR3 DNA sequence: TGCGCCAGCAGTGAGTGGGAGGGTACCGGGGAGCTGTTTTTT. Protein sequence: CASSEWEGTGELFF.

V is TRBV29-1 and J is TRBJ1-1; D uncertain. The CDR3 runs 12 residues. CDR1 is SQVTM, CDR2 ANQGSEA, per germline. V was clipped by 5 bases and J by 0 bases, with 7 bases between them. This CDR3 reads CSVIGLNTEAFF. The CDR3 nucleotides are TGCAGCGTTATTGGCCTGAACACTGAAGCTTTCTTT.

This chain connects TRBV30 to TRBJ2-7; D remains unclear. Trimming shortened V by 0 bases and J by 2 bases, and 17 bases separated the two germline ends. This CDR3 has 16 amino acids. Germline assignment: CDR1 GTSNPN and CDR2 SVGIG (reference sequence). DNA for the CDR3: TGTGCCTGGAGTGTACTAAGGGCCGGGTCCGCCTACGAGCAGTACTTC. Its translation: CAWSVLRAGSAYEQYF.